Below are 15 T cell receptor beta chains sequenced from a single sample in a study of cytomegalovirus exposure and HLA in healthy donors. The PCR employed 60 Vbeta primers together with 13 Jbeta primers. Data came from immunoSEQ multiplex PCR; TCRdb stores just in-frame clones and leaves some out. The repertoire includes roughly 120,000 clones, 8.5% of them detected once, and 5.5% sits in the top ten. The sequenced sample consisted of PBMCs. The receptors here all came from a middle-aged man in good health and CMV-seronegative.

In its sample, this clone was seen a few times. This chain links TRBV5-1 with TRBJ2-5; the D gene is possibly TRBD1 (6 bases). CDR1 and CDR2 from the germline V gene are SGHRS and YFSETQ. The CDR3 is made up of 16 amino acids. The germline V and J ends were trimmed by 2 bases and 2 bases, with 16 bases remaining between them. CDR3: CASSFTGLGAQETQYF. As DNA, the CDR3 is TGCGCCAGCAGCTTCACAGGGCTGGGGGCTCAAGAGACCCAGTACTTC.

This clone was seen a few times. The chain employs TRBV6-1 and TRBJ1-2; possible D gene TRBD1, 5 bases. This CDR3 contains 12 residues. The V gene lost 6 bases and the J gene lost 6 bases, with 11 bases spanning the gap. Germline lookup yields CDR1 MNHNS and CDR2 SASEGT. This CDR3 reads CASRWGGNGYTF. The CDR3 DNA follows: TGTGCCAGCAGGTGGGGGGGGAATGGCTACACCTTC.

This chain connects TRBV6-6 to TRBJ2-3, with D perhaps TRBD2 (6 bases). Germline CDR1 MNHNY, CDR2 SVGAGI (reference sequence). The CDR3 loop spans 14 amino acids. V was shortened by 7 bases and J by 2 bases, with 13 bases between the two germline ends. This CDR3 is CASTRRENTDTQYF. CDR3 coding DNA: TGTGCCAGCACGAGACGGGAGAACACAGATACGCAGTATTTT.

V is TRBV18 and J is TRBJ2-7, with TRBD1 matching over 9 bases. The CDR3 has 15 residues. From germline, CDR1 is KGHSH and CDR2 LQKENI. V lost 5 bases and J lost 0; bases outside the gene matches: 5. For the CDR3, the DNA is TGTGCCAGCTCAACACAGGGGGCAAACTCCTACGAGCAGTACTTC. Its translation: CASSTQGANSYEQYF.

This clone was recorded a few times. V and J are TRBV27 and TRBJ2-7, with D unresolved. This CDR3 is built from 12 residues. CDR1 is MNHEY and CDR2 is SMNVEV in the germline V gene (reference sequence). Trimming took 6 bases from V and 0 from J, leaving 6 bases between them. The CDR3 reads CASRGLSYEQYF. The CDR3 DNA reads TGTGCCAGCAGGGGCCTCTCCTACGAGCAGTACTTC.

This clone was observed a few times. This chain connects TRBV30 to TRBJ1-1; no clear D gene. With 3 bases removed from V and 4 bases from J, the gap between germline ends came to 12 bases. The CDR3 covers 13 residues. Germline lookup yields CDR1 GTSNPN and CDR2 SVGIG (reference sequence). The CDR3 DNA reads TGTGCCTGGAGCGGAGGGAGTTTCACTGAAGCTTTCTTT. Amino acid sequence: CAWSGGSFTEAFF. Full variable domain (remainder filled in from reference TRBV30 and TRBJ1-1): SQTIHQWPATLVQPVGSPLSLECTVEGTSNPNLYWYRQAAGRGLQLLFYSVGIGQISSEVPQNLSASRPQDRQFILSSKKLLLSDSGFYLCAWSGGSFTEAFFGQGTRLTVV.

V and J are TRBV5-1 and TRBJ1-2; 7 positions agree with TRBD1. The CDR3 is 17 amino acids. In germline, CDR1 is SGHRS, CDR2 YFSETQ. With 0 bases clipped from V and 8 bases from J, the junction kept 16 bases outside the gene matches. The DNA for the CDR3 is TGCGCCAGCAGCTTGGAGGCCCCCGGGAGGGGGCGTTTGGGCTACACCTTC. Protein sequence: CASSLEAPGRGRLGYTF.

The chain recombines TRBV10-2 with TRBJ2-3, with 9 bases that match TRBD2. V shed 6 bases and J 3 bases; nucleotides not matched to a gene: 4. CDR3 length: 14 residues. Germline CDR1 and CDR2: WSHSY and SAAADI. In DNA form, the CDR3 reads TGCGCCAGCAGGTGGACTAGCGTGACAGATACGCAGTATTTT. It is translated as CASRWTSVTDTQYF.

At least ten counts were recorded for this clone. This chain links TRBV5-1 with TRBJ2-1, with 15 bases identical to TRBD2. Germline CDR1 and CDR2: SGHRS and YFSETQ. Unmatched junction bases numbered 16, after V lost 3 bases and J lost 12 bases. The length of the CDR3 is 18 residues. Here the CDR3 DNA reads TGCGCCAGCAGCTCGGACGGGGCTGTCGGACTAGCGGGGGGGAGGCAGTTCTTC. Protein sequence: CASSSDGAVGLAGGRQFF.

This clone was seen more than once but under ten times. V is TRBV5-6 and J is TRBJ1-2; 7 bases agree with TRBD1. Germline V gene lookup returns CDR1 SGHDT and CDR2 YYEEEE. V lost 3 bases to trimming and J lost 3 bases; unmatched junction nucleotides: 5. The CDR3 contains 14 residues. In nucleotides, the CDR3 is TGTGCCAGCAGCTATCACAGGGGCTACTATGGCTACACCTTC. Translated, it gives CASSYHRGYYGYTF.

This clone was picked up a small number of times. The gene calls are TRBV15 and TRBJ1-3; perhaps TRBD1 as D (5 bases). There are 14 residues in the CDR3. V gave up 5 bases and J gave up 4 bases, with 12 bases separating them. In germline, CDR1 is LNHNV, CDR2 YYDKDF (reference sequence). Here the CDR3 DNA reads TGTGCCACCAGCCGGCCGACAGCAGGAAACACCATATATTTT. This codes for CATSRPTAGNTIYF.

This clone showed up just a few times. The V and J genes are TRBV6-1 and TRBJ2-3; D gene unclear. Per the germline V gene, CDR1 is MNHNS and CDR2 is SASEGT. The CDR3 has 17 residues. V was pared by 0 bases and J by 0 bases, with 13 bases between. CDR3 sequence (DNA): TGTGCCAGCAGTGAAGCGCTTAGCAGCCCTAGCACAGATACGCAGTATTTT. Its translation: CASSEALSSPSTDTQYF.

A few counts support this clone. The genes are TRBV5-8 and TRBJ2-1, with a tentative D call TRBD2 (6 bases). This CDR3 has 15 amino acids. The germline V gene has CDR1 SGHTS and CDR2 YDEGEE. V shed 0 bases and J shed 0 bases, with 7 bases lying between them. The CDR3 spells CASSLAGSSYNEQFF. As DNA, the CDR3 is TGTGCCAGCAGCTTGGCCGGGAGCTCCTACAATGAGCAGTTCTTC.

The V call is TRBV27, the J call TRBJ2-2; 7 bases match TRBD2. The trim removed 8 bases at V and 2 bases at J, leaving 2 bases unmatched. The CDR3 sequence is 13 residues long. Germline V CDR1 and CDR2: MNHEY, SMNVEV (reference sequence). As DNA, the CDR3 is TGTGCCAGCGGGGGGGTCAACACCGGGGAGCTGTTTTTT. Translating gives CASGGVNTGELFF.

This clone was detected only a few times. This chain links TRBV7-9 with TRBJ2-3; D may be TRBD2 (7 bases). Trimming pared 1 base from V and 4 bases from J, leaving 15 bases between. The germline V gene encodes CDR1 SEHNR and CDR2 FQNEAQ (reference sequence). There are 16 residues in the CDR3. In nucleotides, the CDR3 is TGTGCCAGCAGCTTAGGGACCGGGGGGCTTTCAGATACGCAGTATTTT. Its protein product is CASSLGTGGLSDTQYF.